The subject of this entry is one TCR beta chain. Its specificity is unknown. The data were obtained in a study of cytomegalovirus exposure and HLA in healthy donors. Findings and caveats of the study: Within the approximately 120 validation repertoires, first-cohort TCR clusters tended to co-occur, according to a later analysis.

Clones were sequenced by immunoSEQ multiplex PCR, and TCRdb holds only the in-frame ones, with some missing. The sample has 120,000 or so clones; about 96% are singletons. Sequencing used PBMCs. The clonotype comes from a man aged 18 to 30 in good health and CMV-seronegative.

The DNA of the CDR3 is TGTGCCAGCAGCTCGCCCAGGGGGAAGGGGACTGAAGCTTTCTTT. It specifies CASSSPRGKGTEAFF. V and J are TRBV4-2 and TRBJ1-1, with TRBD1 identical over 7 bases. This CDR3 contains 15 residues. Germline CDR1 reads LGHNA; CDR2 reads YNFKEQ. Unmatched junction bases numbered 11, after V lost 5 bases and J lost 5 bases.